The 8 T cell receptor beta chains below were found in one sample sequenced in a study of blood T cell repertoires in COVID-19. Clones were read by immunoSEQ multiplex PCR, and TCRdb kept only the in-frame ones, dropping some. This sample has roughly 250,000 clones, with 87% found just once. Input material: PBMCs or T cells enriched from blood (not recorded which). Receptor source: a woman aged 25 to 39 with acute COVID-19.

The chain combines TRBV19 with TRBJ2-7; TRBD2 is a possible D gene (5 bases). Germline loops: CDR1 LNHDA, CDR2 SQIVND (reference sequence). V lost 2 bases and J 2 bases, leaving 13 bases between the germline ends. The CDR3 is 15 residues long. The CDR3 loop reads CASSIRASFTYEQYF. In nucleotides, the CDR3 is TGTGCCAGTAGTATAAGGGCTAGCTTTACCTACGAGCAGTACTTC.

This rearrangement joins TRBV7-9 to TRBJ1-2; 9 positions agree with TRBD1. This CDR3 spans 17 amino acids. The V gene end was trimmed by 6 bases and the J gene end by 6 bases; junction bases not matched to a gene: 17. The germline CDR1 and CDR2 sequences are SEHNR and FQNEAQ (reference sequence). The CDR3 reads CASRPTGTGILVNGYTF. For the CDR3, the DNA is TGTGCCAGCAGACCTACCGGGACAGGGATTTTAGTGAATGGCTACACCTTC.

The CDR3 nucleotides read TGTGCCACTCAGACAGGCGCCTATGGCTACACCTTC. Translated: CATQTGAYGYTF. The chain has TRBV25-1 and TRBJ1-2, with D possibly matching TRBD1 (6 bases). Germline CDR1 is MGHDK and CDR2 is SYGVNS. The CDR3 has 12 residues. Trimming cost V 10 bases and J 4 bases, with 13 bases left between them.

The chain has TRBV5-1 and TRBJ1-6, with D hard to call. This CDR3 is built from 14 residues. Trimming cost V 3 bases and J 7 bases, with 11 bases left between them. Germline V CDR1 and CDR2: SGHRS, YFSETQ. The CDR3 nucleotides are TGCGCCAGCAGCTCCCTCGGCGGAAATTCACCCCTCCACTTT. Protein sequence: CASSSLGGNSPLHF.

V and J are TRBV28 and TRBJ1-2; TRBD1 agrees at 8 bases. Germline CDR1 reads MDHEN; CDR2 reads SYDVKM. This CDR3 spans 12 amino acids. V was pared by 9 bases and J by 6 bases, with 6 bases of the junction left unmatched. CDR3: CASGTGRDGYTF. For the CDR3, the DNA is TGTGCCAGTGGGACAGGTCGGGATGGCTACACCTTC.

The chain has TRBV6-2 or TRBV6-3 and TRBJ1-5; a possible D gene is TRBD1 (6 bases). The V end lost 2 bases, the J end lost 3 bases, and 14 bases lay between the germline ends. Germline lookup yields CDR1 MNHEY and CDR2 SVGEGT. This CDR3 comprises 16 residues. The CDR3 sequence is CASSYGGASVNQPQHF. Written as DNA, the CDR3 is TGTGCCAGCAGTTACGGGGGGGCGTCTGTCAATCAGCCCCAGCATTTT.

The CDR3 reads CASSEIYEGGLAQFF. The CDR3 DNA reads as TGTGCCAGCAGCGAAATCTATGAGGGGGGGTTGGCGCAGTTCTTC. The J gene is TRBJ2-1, the V gene TRBV7-2; the D gene is possibly TRBD2 (7 bases). The length of the CDR3 is 15 residues. Germline loops: CDR1 SGHTA, CDR2 FQGNSA. Trimming cost V 5 bases and J 12 bases, with 23 bases left between them.

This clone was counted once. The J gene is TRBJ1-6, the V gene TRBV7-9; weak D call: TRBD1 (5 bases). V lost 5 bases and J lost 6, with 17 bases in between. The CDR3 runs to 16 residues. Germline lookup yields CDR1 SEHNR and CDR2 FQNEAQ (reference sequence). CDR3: CASSPNPTGFNSPLHF. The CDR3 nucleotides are TGTGCCAGCAGCCCAAACCCTACAGGCTTTAATTCACCCCTCCACTTT. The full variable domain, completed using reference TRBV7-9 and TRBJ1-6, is DTGVSQNPRHKITKRGQNVTFRCDPISEHNRLYWYRQTLGQGPEFLTYFQNEAQLEKSRLLSDRFSAERPKGSFSTLEIQRTEQGDSAMYLCASSPNPTGFNSPLHFGNGTRLTVT.